One sample yielded the 9 T cell receptor beta chains listed below, sequenced in a study of regulatory T cells in long-lasting Graves disease. Regarding time point: newly diagnosed GD, antithyroid drugs for less than 3 months. From RNA extracted from PBMCs, the TCR library was made. For TCR beta, libraries came from iRepertoire HTBI primers and Arm-PCR of CDR3 regions. Each CDR3 protein gets one entry after TCRdb re-called the multiplex PCR reads with MiXCR. The sample holds a few hundred thousand distinct CDR3 sequences, 14% seen once. These same records also appear under a second study, on T cells in Graves' hyperthyroidism and ophthalmopathy.

The sequencing used peripheral blood mononuclear cells (PBMCs), collected at new diagnosis, from a patient treated with antithyroid drugs. The origin of the receptors is a woman aged 50 to 60 with Graves disease.

As regards this clonotype: This may be a read error: a much more frequent sequence differs by one nucleotide. The gene calls are TRBV28 and TRBJ2-1; 7 bases are shared with TRBD2. The CDR3 is 14 amino acids. After removal of 8 bases from V and 4 bases from J, the junction contained 8 bases not matched to a gene. The germline gives CDR1 MDHEN, CDR2 SYDVKM. CDR3 sequence (DNA): TGTGCCAGCCGGAAAGCGGGAATGTACAATGAGCAGTTCTTC. Its protein is CASRKAGMYNEQFF.

Note on this clonotype: This may arise from a read error, as a much more abundant clone is one base away. The V call is TRBV12-3 or TRBV12-4, the J call TRBJ2-1; tentatively, D is TRBD2 (6 bases). The V end lost 6 bases, the J end lost 12 bases, and 27 bases lay between the germline ends. This CDR3 comprises 16 residues. The CDR3: CASRGTAGRPRDAQFF. The CDR3 bases are TGTGCCAGCAGAGGAACGGCGGGACGGCCCCGTGATGCGCAGTTCTTC.

This clonotype was detected many times. The chain combines TRBV2 with TRBJ2-7; 8 bases align to TRBD2. Per the germline V gene, CDR1 is SNHLY and CDR2 is FYNNEI. The V gene end was trimmed by 5 bases and the J gene end by 3 bases; junction bases not matched to a gene: 3. This CDR3 comprises 13 residues. In DNA form, the CDR3 reads TGTGCCAGCAGTTTAGCGGGAAACTACGAGCAGTACTTC. Amino acid sequence: CASSLAGNYEQYF.

This clonotype was picked up a small number of times. This sequence joins TRBV7-9 and TRBJ2-5; 7 positions agree with TRBD2. Looked up from germline, CDR1 is SEHNR and CDR2 is FQNEAQ (reference sequence). V lost 5 bases to trimming and J lost 5 bases; unmatched junction nucleotides: 8. The CDR3 contains 14 residues. The CDR3 is CASSESGGWETQYF. CDR3 DNA: TGTGCCAGCAGCGAATCGGGAGGATGGGAGACCCAGTACTTC.

This chain connects TRBV20-1 to TRBJ2-7; D gene ambiguous. From germline, CDR1 is DFQATT and CDR2 SNEGSKA (reference sequence). CDR3 length: 13 residues. Trimming left V 6 bases short and J 7 bases short, with 19 bases between. The CDR3 DNA reads TGCAGTGCGCCCGCCCTTAGTGATGGGGAGCAGTACTTC. Translated, it gives CSAPALSDGEQYF.

This chain connects TRBV19 to TRBJ2-2, with 14 positions matching TRBD2. The J segment lost 6 bases and the V segment lost 3 bases, leaving 9 bases of the junction unmatched. Germline values: CDR1 LNHDA, CDR2 SQIVND (reference sequence). This CDR3 contains 18 residues. CDR3: CASSILSGLAGGSGELFF. Here the CDR3 DNA reads TGTGCCAGTAGTATCCTTTCCGGACTAGCGGGAGGATCCGGGGAGCTGTTTTTT.

As regards this clonotype: A much larger clone is a single base away; this may be a read error. J is TRBJ2-7 and V is TRBV6-5, with TRBD1 matching 8 bases. Trimming took 2 bases from V and 9 from J; bases not matched to a gene: 6. The CDR3 contains 13 residues. Germline CDR1 is MNHEY and CDR2 is SVGAGI. CDR3 sequence: CASSYQDRGGQYF. The DNA of the CDR3 is TGTGCCAGCAGTTACCAAGACAGGGGCGGGCAGTACTTC.

This clonotype was detected many times. The chain couples TRBV9 to TRBJ2-1; no clear D gene. Germline CDR1 SGDLS, CDR2 YYNGEE. The CDR3 is 15 residues long. The ends were cut back, 0 bases at V and 12 bases at J, with 19 bases in the middle. CDR3 DNA sequence: TGTGCCAGCAGCGTAGGGGGTAGCCGTGGCTCCCCGCAGTTCTTC. It encodes CASSVGGSRGSPQFF.

The rearrangement joins TRBV7-6 to TRBJ2-1; 8 positions match TRBD2. This CDR3 contains 13 residues. In germline, CDR1 is SGHVS, CDR2 FNYEAQ. J was trimmed by 9 bases and V by 8 bases; bases with no gene match: 9. CDR3 sequence: CASSLGLVSEQFF. Written as DNA, the CDR3 is TGTGCCAGCTCGTTGGGACTAGTCAGTGAGCAGTTCTTC.